Following are 4 T cell receptor beta chains from one sample sequenced in a study of blood T cell repertoires in COVID-19. Here immunoSEQ multiplex PCR was the method, and the copy in TCRdb shows in-frame clones only, minus some. Of 150,000 to 200,000 clones in the sample, roughly 81% were seen once. The sequenced sample consisted of peripheral blood. These receptor sequences come from a woman of 80 years or more with COVID-19, enrolled during active disease.

The chain joins TRBV28 to TRBJ1-5; 7 nucleotides line up with TRBD1. After removal of 2 bases from V and 7 bases from J, the junction contained 11 bases not matched to a gene. Germline V lookup: CDR1 MDHEN, CDR2 SYDVKM. The CDR3 is 16 residues long. CDR3 protein: CASSLGTRGLGQPQHF. In DNA form, the CDR3 reads TGTGCCAGCAGTTTAGGGACAAGGGGGCTGGGGCAGCCCCAGCATTTT. Filled out from reference TRBV28 and TRBJ1-5, the complete variable domain reads DVKVTQSSRYLVKRTGEKVFLECVQDMDHENMFWYRQDPGLGLRLIYFSYDVKMKEKGDIPEGYSVSREKKERFSLILESASTNQTSMYLCASSLGTRGLGQPQHFGDGTRLSIL.

This rearrangement joins TRBV19 to TRBJ2-2; the match to TRBD2 covers 9 bases. Losses at the gene ends were 3 bases for V and 7 bases for J; bases not matched to a gene: 6. This CDR3 is built from 15 residues. Germline V CDR1 and CDR2: LNHDA, SQIVND (reference sequence). The CDR3 DNA reads TGTGCCAGTAGTATGGTGGCGGGGGGGCACGGGGAGCTGTTTTTT. Its translation is CASSMVAGGHGELFF.

This clone has only a few counts. The chain is built from TRBV19 and TRBJ2-5; TRBD1 matches 8 bases. Losses at the gene ends were 6 bases for V and 5 bases for J; bases not matched to a gene: 14. The CDR3 spans 16 residues. The germline gives CDR1 LNHDA, CDR2 SQIVND (reference sequence). This CDR3 is CASSHRTGSTWETQYF. The CDR3 DNA reads as TGTGCCAGTAGCCACCGGACAGGGAGTACTTGGGAGACCCAGTACTTC. The variable domain in full, with the rest retrieved from reference TRBV19 and TRBJ2-5, is DGGITQSPKYLFRKEGQNVTLSCEQNLNHDAMYWYRQDPGQGLRLIYYSQIVNDFQKGDIAEGYSVSREKKESFPLTVTSAQKNPTAFYLCASSHRTGSTWETQYFGPGTRLLVL.

J is TRBJ1-2 and V is TRBV14; 7 bases match TRBD1. CDR1 is SGHDN and CDR2 is FVKESK in the germline V gene. Germline trimming cut 0 bases from V and 8 bases from J; bases unmatched to any gene: 3. CDR3 size: 13 residues. The CDR3 sequence: CASSQDQGVGYTF. The CDR3 DNA follows: TGTGCCAGCAGCCAAGATCAGGGGGTAGGCTACACCTTC.